What follows are 10 T cell receptor beta chains derived from one specimen sequenced in a study of blood T cell repertoires in COVID-19. Clones were sequenced by immunoSEQ multiplex PCR, and TCRdb holds only the in-frame ones, with some missing. The profile covers approximately 200,000 clones, with around 83% appearing a single time and roughly 2.9% taken by the ten largest. The sample comprised peripheral blood. These receptors were taken from a woman aged 30 to 39 with active or convalescent COVID-19.

The genes are TRBV11-3 and TRBJ1-1, with D perhaps TRBD1 (5 bases). CDR1 and CDR2 from the germline V gene are SGHNT and YENEEA. The CDR3 has 15 residues. V lost 1 base and J 0 bases, leaving 9 bases between the germline ends. The DNA for the CDR3 is TGTGCCAGCAGCTTAGTGGGGGACTTGAACACTGAAGCTTTCTTT. This codes for CASSLVGDLNTEAFF.

The genes are TRBV7-2 and TRBJ2-2; D may be TRBD2 (6 bases). Per the germline V gene, CDR1 is SGHTA and CDR2 is FQGNSA. The CDR3 is 17 residues long. V was shortened by 5 bases and J by 2 bases, with 18 bases between the two germline ends. CDR3 residues: CASSLKLGGKNTGELFF. CDR3 DNA sequence: TGTGCCAGCAGCCTCAAGTTGGGGGGAAAAAACACCGGGGAGCTGTTTTTT. The whole variable domain, filled in from reference TRBV7-2 and TRBJ2-2, reads GAGVSQSPSNKVTEKGKDVELRCDPISGHTALYWYRQSLGQGLEFLIYFQGNSAPDKSGLPSDRFSAERTGGSVSTLTIQRTQQEDSAVYLCASSLKLGGKNTGELFFGEGSRLTVL.

The CDR3 nucleotides are TGCGCCAGCAGCCAGGACCGGGACAGTTCCTACGAGCAGTACTTC. Its translation is CASSQDRDSSYEQYF. The chain links TRBV4-1 to TRBJ2-7, with 7 nucleotides matching TRBD1. The V and J ends lost 3 bases and 1 base, in that order; junction bases with no gene match: 6. This CDR3 contains 15 residues. Germline V CDR1 and CDR2: MGHRA, YSYEKL.

This clone showed up just once. The chain is built from TRBV28 and TRBJ1-3, with no clear D. V was trimmed by 3 bases and J by 10 bases, leaving 22 bases between them. The germline V gene has CDR1 MDHEN and CDR2 SYDVKM. The CDR3 is made up of 16 amino acids. The CDR3 protein is CASSFRQIWGGETIYF. CDR3 bases: TGTGCCAGCAGTTTCCGTCAGATTTGGGGTGGGGAGACCATATATTTT.

The rearrangement uses TRBV7-6 and TRBJ2-1; 9 bases agree with TRBD1. Germline V gene sequence: CDR1 SGHVS, CDR2 FNYEAQ. Trimming at V came to 6 bases and at J to 12 bases, leaving 3 bases not matched to a gene. The CDR3 contains 11 residues. In DNA, the CDR3 is TGTGCCAGCAGTCTGACAGGGGGGCAGTTCTTC. This sequence encodes CASSLTGGQFF.

The CDR3 DNA sequence: TGTGCCAGCAACCGAGCGACAGGGGTAAACATTCAGTACTTC. This codes for CASNRATGVNIQYF. This rearrangement joins TRBV2 to TRBJ2-4; 8 nucleotides match TRBD1. There are 14 residues in the CDR3. Germline V gene lookup returns CDR1 SNHLY and CDR2 FYNNEI. V lost 7 bases, J lost 6 bases, and 8 bases stayed unmatched.

This clone appeared once. The chain employs TRBV2 and TRBJ1-2; no firm D call. Per germline, CDR1 SNHLY and CDR2 FYNNEI. The CDR3 totals 12 residues. Between the trimmed V and J ends, which lost 9 bases and 2 bases, there was a span of 10 bases. The CDR3 here is CARRDENYGYTF. As DNA, the CDR3 is TGTGCCAGGAGAGATGAGAACTATGGCTACACCTTC.

The chain couples TRBV11-3 to TRBJ2-7; 10 bases align to TRBD2. The CDR3 covers 17 residues. The germline gives CDR1 SGHNT, CDR2 YENEEA. V dropped 5 bases and J dropped 2; count of bases not matched to a gene: 12. In DNA form, the CDR3 reads TGTGCCAGCAGCCCCCTCCTATGGACTAGCGGAACCTACGAGCAGTACTTC. Translating it yields CASSPLLWTSGTYEQYF.

The chain combines TRBV6-4 with TRBJ1-1, with a tentative D call TRBD1 (6 bases). The CDR3 extends over 15 amino acids. V was trimmed by 9 bases and J by 1 base, leaving 18 bases between them. From germline, CDR1 is MRHNA and CDR2 SNTAGT. CDR3 sequence (DNA): TGTGCCAGTCAGAGCACATGGACAGCGAACACTGAAGCTTTCTTT. It is translated as CASQSTWTANTEAFF.

V is TRBV6-1 and J is TRBJ2-1; D perhaps matches TRBD2 (6 bases). This CDR3 has 15 residues. Per germline, CDR1 MNHNS and CDR2 SASEGT. V lost 3 bases and J lost 0, with 9 bases in between. The CDR3 is CASSDGGSSYNEQFF. As DNA, the CDR3 is TGTGCCAGCAGTGACGGAGGGAGCTCCTACAATGAGCAGTTCTTC.